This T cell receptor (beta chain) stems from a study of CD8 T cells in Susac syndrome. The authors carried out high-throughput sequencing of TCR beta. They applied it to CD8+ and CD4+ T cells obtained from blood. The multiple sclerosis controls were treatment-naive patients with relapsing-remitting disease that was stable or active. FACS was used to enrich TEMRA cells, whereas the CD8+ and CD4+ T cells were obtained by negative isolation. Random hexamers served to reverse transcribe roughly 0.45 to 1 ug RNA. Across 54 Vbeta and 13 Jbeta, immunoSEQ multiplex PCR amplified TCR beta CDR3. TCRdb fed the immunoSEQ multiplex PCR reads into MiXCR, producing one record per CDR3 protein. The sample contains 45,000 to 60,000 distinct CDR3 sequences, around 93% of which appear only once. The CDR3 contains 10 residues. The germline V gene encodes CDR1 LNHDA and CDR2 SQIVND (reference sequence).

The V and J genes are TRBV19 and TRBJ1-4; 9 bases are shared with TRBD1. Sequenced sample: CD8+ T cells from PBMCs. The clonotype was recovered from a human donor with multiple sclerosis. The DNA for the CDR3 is TGTGGACAGGGGGATGAAAAACTGTTTTTT. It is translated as CGQGDEKLFF.